One sample yielded the 32 T cell receptor beta chains listed below, sequenced in a study of blood T cells in healthy people across ages. Through a sample-barcoded 5' primer and a J-beta primer mix, a second PCR was run for roughly 6 to 11 cycles. TCRdb called the 5' RACE reads again in MiXCR, with one record for every CDR3 protein. The table lists approximately 730,000 distinct CDR3 sequences, roughly 53% of them singletons. The specimen was blood. The origin of the receptors is a man aged 80 or over in good health.

The chain links TRBV3-1 to TRBJ2-3; the D gene could be TRBD1 or TRBD2 (5 bases each). Germline assignment: CDR1 LGHDT and CDR2 YNNKEL (reference sequence). The V end was cut by 2 bases, the J end by 14 bases, with 23 bases between. The length of the CDR3 is 15 residues. The CDR3 loop reads CASSQPGRSNRYAYF. CDR3 DNA: TGTGCCAGCAGCCAACCGGGACGGTCTAACAGATACGCGTATTTT.

V gene TRBV5-1 combines with J gene TRBJ2-1; 9 nucleotides match TRBD1. Germline V lookup: CDR1 SGHRS, CDR2 YFSETQ. The J segment lost 5 bases and the V segment lost 4 bases, leaving 10 bases of the junction unmatched. CDR3 length equals 16 residues. The CDR3 sequence is CASSPTGTGYNNEQFF. CDR3 DNA: TGCGCCAGCAGCCCGACCGGGACAGGGTATAACAATGAGCAGTTCTTC. Full variable domain (remainder filled in from reference TRBV5-1 and TRBJ2-1): KAGVTQTPRYLIKTRGQQVTLSCSPISGHRSVSWYQQTPGQGLQFLFEYFSETQRNKGNFPGRFSGRQFSNSRSEMNVSTLELGDSALYLCASSPTGTGYNNEQFFGPGTRLTVL.

The chain couples TRBV4-2 to TRBJ2-6; D perhaps matches TRBD2 (5 bases). Germline V lookup: CDR1 LGHNA, CDR2 YNFKEQ. The CDR3 loop spans 17 amino acids. Deletions cut 4 bases from V and 0 bases from J, with 13 bases between. The CDR3 nucleotides read TGTGCCAGCAGCCGGCACAGCGGTTTCTCTGGGGCCAACGTCCTGACTTTC. This gives the protein CASSRHSGFSGANVLTF.

There are a few counts of this clonotype. The J gene is TRBJ2-1, the V gene TRBV29-1; D possibly corresponds to TRBD2 (7 bases). CDR3 length: 13 residues. Trimming pared 3 bases from V and 9 bases from J, leaving 15 bases between. The germline CDR1 and CDR2 sequences are SQVTM and ANQGSEA. The CDR3 loop reads CSVEGGQRPEQFF. In nucleotides, the CDR3 is TGCAGCGTTGAGGGGGGGCAGCGGCCTGAGCAGTTCTTC.

The DNA of the CDR3 is TGCAGTGCTAGAGATCCCCAAGGGCAGGGTCTGGAGCAGTACTTC. Its translation: CSARDPQGQGLEQYF. J is TRBJ2-7 and V is TRBV20-1; D may be TRBD1 (5 bases). Germline V gene sequence: CDR1 DFQATT, CDR2 SNEGSKA (reference sequence). V lost 0 bases, J lost 7 bases, and 19 bases lay in between. This CDR3 has 15 amino acids.

This clonotype was seen repeatedly, ten times or more. The chain employs TRBV29-1 and TRBJ1-4; D is perhaps TRBD1 (5 bases). Trimming cost V 7 bases and J 7 bases, with 16 bases left between them. This CDR3 has 13 residues. Germline V CDR1 and CDR2: SQVTM, ANQGSEA. This CDR3 is CSGRGGVGEKLFF. For the CDR3, the DNA is TGCAGCGGGCGAGGAGGGGTCGGTGAAAAACTGTTTTTT.

There are a few counts of this clonotype. The chain links TRBV5-1 to TRBJ2-5; D remains unclear. The DNA matches TRBJ2-7 better at its end, which makes the J call doubtful. Germline assignment: CDR1 SGHRS and CDR2 YFSETQ. The CDR3 is 14 residues long. The CDR3 protein is CASNPSGRFSEQYF. The CDR3 region has the DNA TGCGCCAGCAACCCGTCAGGACGGTTTAGCGAGCAGTACTTC.

This sequence joins TRBV4-1 and TRBJ2-7; a weak D match, TRBD2 (5 bases). This CDR3 region has 14 residues. V lost 0 bases and J 1 base, leaving 7 bases between the germline ends. The V gene's germline CDR1 is MGHRA and CDR2 YSYEKL. For the CDR3, the DNA is TGCGCCAGCAGCCAAGATCGGGATTCCTACGAGCAGTACTTC. Protein product: CASSQDRDSYEQYF.

J is TRBJ1-6 and V is TRBV13; D is unclear. Trimming shortened V by 5 bases and J by 12 bases, and 17 bases separated the two germline ends. The CDR3 has 14 residues. Germline CDR1 and CDR2: PRHDT and FYEKMQ (reference sequence). The CDR3 coding sequence is TGTGCCAGCAGCCCCCCCGGGAAAACAAGACCCCTCCACTTT. It yields the protein CASSPPGKTRPLHF.

There are a few counts of this clonotype. The chain uses TRBV29-1 and TRBJ2-7, with 10 bases that match TRBD1. The CDR3 has 15 amino acids. CDR1 is SQVTM, CDR2 ANQGSEA, per germline. Unmatched junction bases numbered 12, after V lost 7 bases and J lost 3 bases. CDR3 DNA sequence: TGCAGCGCCTACGAGCCGGGACAGGGGATCTACGAGCAGTACTTC. It specifies CSAYEPGQGIYEQYF.

V usage is TRBV9 and J usage is TRBJ1-6; 7 bases are shared with TRBD1. CDR3 length equals 15 residues. The V segment lost 4 bases and the J segment 5 bases; nucleotides outside the gene matches: 6. CDR1 is SGDLS and CDR2 is YYNGEE in the germline V gene. The CDR3 sequence: CASSSGTAHNSPLHF. CDR3 sequence (DNA): TGTGCCAGCAGCTCAGGGACAGCTCATAATTCACCCCTCCACTTT. Drawing the rest from reference TRBV9 and TRBJ1-6, the complete variable domain is DSGVTQTPKHLITATGQRVTLRCSPRSGDLSVYWYQQSLDQGLQFLIQYYNGEERAKGNILERFSAQQFPDLHSELNLSSLELGDSALYFCASSSGTAHNSPLHFGNGTRLTVT.

The chain couples TRBV21-1 to TRBJ2-7; no check of the table's D call, TRBD2, against the DNA was made. TRBV21-1 is marked as a pseudogene. The CDR3 length is 13 residues. The CDR3 protein is CASSAGLFYEQYF. DNA for the CDR3: TGTGCCAGCAGCGCGGGACTATTCTACGAGCAGTACTTC.

The chain uses TRBV12-3 or TRBV12-4 and TRBJ2-7; D not certain. V lost 2 bases and J lost 5, with 7 bases in between. The CDR3 sequence is 12 residues long. This CDR3 reads CASSLTRDEQYF. CDR3 nucleotides: TGTGCCAGCAGTTTAACCCGGGACGAGCAGTACTTC.

There are a few counts of this clonotype. This chain joins TRBV4-2 and TRBJ2-7; 16 nucleotides align to TRBD2. The V gene's germline CDR1 is LGHNA and CDR2 YNFKEQ. V gave up 0 bases and J gave up 4 bases; unmatched junction bases: 12. This CDR3 is 20 amino acids long. CDR3 sequence (DNA): TGTGCCAGCAGCCAAGACGTGGGGACTAGCGGGAGGGCCCTCGGGTACGAGCAGTACTTC. Its protein product is CASSQDVGTSGRALGYEQYF.

The chain joins TRBV6-2 or TRBV6-3 to TRBJ2-7; TRBD1 matches 8 bases. Unmatched junction bases numbered 9, after V lost 7 bases and J lost 1 base. The V gene's germline CDR1 is MNHEY and CDR2 SVGEGT. CDR3 length equals 15 residues. CDR3 DNA sequence: TGTGCCAGCATCCCCCGGGACAGGTCTTCCTACGAGCAGTACTTC. It is translated as CASIPRDRSSYEQYF.

This chain links TRBV6-2 or TRBV6-3 with TRBJ2-1, with 8 bases matching TRBD2. Germline V gene sequence: CDR1 MNHEY, CDR2 SVGEGT. Trimming cost V 6 bases and J 0 bases; bases outside gene matches: 4. The CDR3 consists of 15 residues. CDR3 amino acids: CASRPLADSYNEQFF. For the CDR3, the DNA is TGTGCCAGCAGACCACTAGCGGACTCCTACAATGAGCAGTTCTTC.

Notes on this clonotype: Given a much more abundant clone one base away, this may be a read error. This chain joins TRBV7-2 and TRBJ2-1, with 7 bases aligning to TRBD2. TRBJ2-7 explains the end of the DNA better; the J call may be wrong. CDR1 and CDR2 (germline): SGHTA, FQGNSA. There are 15 residues in the CDR3. The CDR3 is CASRFGGSSYNEQYF. Written as DNA, the CDR3 is TGTGCCAGCAGGTTCGGCGGGAGTTCCTACAATGAGCAGTACTTC.

This clonotype appeared a few times. V is TRBV20-1 and J is TRBJ2-1, with TRBD2 identical over 13 bases. Germline CDR1 is DFQATT and CDR2 is SNEGSKA (reference sequence). With V trimmed by 2 bases and J by 9 bases, 10 bases remained unmatched. The CDR3 contains 16 residues. The CDR3 protein is CSARRLAGGSGAEQFF. In DNA, the CDR3 is TGCAGTGCTAGAAGACTAGCGGGAGGCTCGGGGGCTGAGCAGTTCTTC.

This clonotype was found a few times. The chain has TRBV6-1 and TRBJ2-3; D is unresolved. This CDR3 is 15 amino acids long. CDR1 MNHNS and CDR2 SASEGT come from the germline V gene. Between the trimmed V and J ends, which lost 4 bases and 0 bases, there was a span of 11 bases. The CDR3 coding sequence is TGTGCCAGCAGTGCCCAAGGCGGAAGCACAGATACGCAGTATTTT. This gives the protein CASSAQGGSTDTQYF.

The genes are TRBV27 and TRBJ2-7; either TRBD1 or TRBD2 may fit D (6 bases each). V lost 7 bases and J lost 3, with 22 bases in between. Germline CDR1 is MNHEY and CDR2 is SMNVEV (reference sequence). The CDR3 is made up of 16 amino acids. In DNA, the CDR3 is TGTGCCAGCAACTTGGAAGGGGGGCGGCCTTTCTACGAGCAGTACTTC. Translating gives CASNLEGGRPFYEQYF.

The chain joins TRBV11-2 to TRBJ2-7, with D tentatively TRBD2 (5 bases). The V end was cut by 6 bases, the J end by 6 bases, with 9 bases between. The CDR3 consists of 11 residues. From germline, CDR1 is SGHAT and CDR2 FQNNGV. This chain's CDR3 is CASRLAREQYF. The CDR3 bases are TGTGCCAGCAGGCTAGCCCGCGAGCAGTACTTC.

This chain uses TRBV11-2 with TRBJ1-2; D uncertain. The CDR3 spans 15 residues. CDR1 SGHAT and CDR2 FQNNGV come from the germline V gene. Trimming cost V 0 bases and J 0 bases, with 8 bases left between them. The CDR3 reads CASSLDRSPNYGYTF. The CDR3 coding sequence is TGTGCCAGCAGCTTAGATAGGAGCCCTAACTATGGCTACACCTTC.

Many counts were recorded for this clonotype. This rearrangement joins TRBV5-1 to TRBJ2-7; 7 bases are shared with TRBD1. The CDR3 spans 13 residues. Germline V gene sequence: CDR1 SGHRS, CDR2 YFSETQ. The junction had 0 bases not matched to a gene; V was cut back by 3 bases and J by 0 bases. CDR3 nucleotides: TGCGCCAGCAGCTGGGACAGCTCCTACGAGCAGTACTTC. Translated, it gives CASSWDSSYEQYF.

The chain employs TRBV7-3 and TRBJ2-3; D is perhaps TRBD2 (6 bases). With 4 bases removed from V and 1 base from J, the gap between germline ends came to 12 bases. Germline CDR1 is SGHTA and CDR2 is FQGTGA. The CDR3 totals 15 residues. CDR3 coding DNA: TGTGCCAGCAGCTGGGACGGGACTGGCACAGATACGCAGTATTTT. It specifies CASSWDGTGTDTQYF.

V gene TRBV29-1 combines with J gene TRBJ2-1; no clear D. The CDR3 is made up of 13 amino acids. With 6 bases removed from V and 6 bases from J, the gap between germline ends came to 15 bases. Germline assignment: CDR1 SQVTM and CDR2 ANQGSEA. In DNA form, the CDR3 reads TGCAGCGTGGGAAGCAGTCCCTGCAATGAGCAGTTCTTC. Encoded protein: CSVGSSPCNEQFF.

The gene calls are TRBV24-1 and TRBJ2-5, with TRBD1 matching 10 bases. The J segment lost 1 base and the V segment lost 5 bases, leaving 6 bases of the junction unmatched. The CDR3 is 16 residues long. The germline CDR1 and CDR2 sequences are KGHDR and SFDVKD. The CDR3 loop reads CATSGPGQGFQETQYF. CDR3 nucleotide sequence: TGTGCCACCAGTGGACCGGGACAGGGGTTCCAAGAGACCCAGTACTTC.

This sequence joins TRBV10-3 and TRBJ1-1; tentative D call: TRBD1 (6 bases). Trimming stripped 1 base from V and 1 base from J, with 10 bases between. This CDR3 is 15 amino acids long. Germline V lookup: CDR1 ENHRY, CDR2 SYGVKD. CDR3: CAISEFGGGNTEAFF. The CDR3 DNA sequence: TGTGCCATCAGTGAGTTCGGGGGCGGGAACACTGAAGCTTTCTTT.

The chain employs TRBV6-1 and TRBJ2-1; 7 nucleotides agree with TRBD1. V was pared by 3 bases and J by 6 bases, with 5 bases of the junction left unmatched. Germline CDR1 MNHNS, CDR2 SASEGT. CDR3 length equals 14 residues. The CDR3 nucleotides are TGTGCCAGCAGTGACACAGGGGCAACCAATGAGCAGTTCTTC. Residues: CASSDTGATNEQFF.

The chain carries TRBV6-1 and TRBJ2-4; D possibly uses TRBD1 or TRBD2 (6 bases each). The tail of the sequence fits TRBJ2-7 better, so the J call may be wrong. Germline values: CDR1 MNHNS, CDR2 SASEGT. This CDR3 is built from 18 residues. CDR3 loop: CASSERTEGGMQLGEQYF. Here the CDR3 DNA reads TGTGCCAGCAGTGAACGGACAGAGGGCGGGATGCAGTTAGGCGAGCAGTACTTC.

In this sample, this clonotype turned up a few times. This chain uses TRBV12-3 or TRBV12-4 with TRBJ2-7; 9 bases are shared with TRBD2. This CDR3 comprises 15 residues. The junction had 5 bases not matched to a gene; V was cut back by 5 bases and J by 0 bases. In DNA, the CDR3 is TGTGCCAGCAGTCGTAGCGGGGGAAGCTCCTACGAGCAGTACTTC. Amino acids: CASSRSGGSSYEQYF.

This clonotype was seen a few times. V is TRBV7-3 and J is TRBJ2-1, with D unclear. The J call may be faulty, since TRBJ2-7 better matches the DNA end. The CDR3 totals 12 residues. Germline loops: CDR1 SGHTA, CDR2 FQGTGA. CDR3 residues: CASSPGSLEQYF. For the CDR3, the DNA is TGTGCCAGCAGCCCCGGCTCGCTTGAGCAGTACTTC.

This clonotype was detected only a few times. The V gene is TRBV6-5, the J gene TRBJ2-5, with D perhaps TRBD1 (5 bases). Germline V gene data show CDR1 as MNHEY and CDR2 as SVGAGI. The ends were cut back, 2 bases at V and 4 bases at J, with 8 bases in the middle. The CDR3 contains 13 residues. The CDR3, as DNA: TGTGCCAGCAGTTACACCAGGGTAGAGACCCAGTACTTC. It translates to CASSYTRVETQYF.